This TCR beta chain was captured in a study of cytomegalovirus exposure and HLA in healthy donors (dated by TCRdb to 2016 to 2017). Broadly, across the study: An earlier analysis of 550 to 700 of the donors reported 250 to 300 Gb of sequence data and 100 million to 140 million unique TCR beta sequences from roughly 200 million T cells. Around 320 gigabases of sequencing data and tens of millions of unique TCR sequences were included in an early release covering under 650 HLA-typed donors. Among the roughly 400 genotyped donors, around 81% belonged to the genetic ancestry cluster associated with self-reported Caucasian donors. The study aimed to test whether cataloging public T cell receptors could reveal signatures of past pathogen exposure. The T cell repertoires of about 700 subjects were profiled by immunosequencing and related to cytomegalovirus serostatus. Besides the first cohort of some 670 subjects, a separate validation cohort made up of around 120 different subjects was used. The study combined high-throughput TCR immunosequencing, statistical association of individual TCRs with disease status, and machine learning to predict cytomegalovirus infection status. A later analysis re-analyzed previously published TCR beta repertoires from roughly 690 donors and added high-resolution HLA genotyping to study TCR occurrence patterns. Rather than using new phenotypic data, the later analysis identified candidate immune exposures from TCR beta sequences and from how often those sequences occurred across donors. In an earlier analysis of a few hundred of the donors, high-throughput TCR beta sequencing was used to judge whether each TCR beta V gene segment behaved as functional or pseudogenic. Donor age, sex, ethnicity and CMV serostatus were compiled alongside the repertoire data. In a later genetic analysis, genome-wide SNP genotypes for about 55% of the roughly 670 donors were used, and that subset was treated as a discovery cohort. All discovery cohort repertoires had been generated using a single sequencing platform. HLA typing included class I and class II loci at four-digit resolution. Typing coverage varied by locus: 629-630 donors for A, B, C, DRB1 and DQB1; around 560 for DQA1; nearly 610 for DPA1; approximately 490 for DPB1. Four or five DR-DQ haplotypes were treated as single units for association and clustering because of strong linkage in the cohort. On average, 235,054 unique TCR beta nucleotide sequences were sequenced per donor among several hundred genotyped donors of the cohort, with 15% to 20% of those sequences being non-productive. Points the paper makes about the study in general: Three of the identified cytomegalovirus-associated TCR beta chains were confirmed in vitro to be specific for cytomegalovirus antigens. In both the original and validation cohorts, the classifier was reported to diagnose cytomegalovirus status with high specificity and sensitivity. Roughly uniform sequencing depth across donors was assumed in presence/absence analyses, although this assumption may not hold. A further reported finding was that TCR beta sequences accurately predicted the HLA-A and HLA-B alleles for most subjects in the first cohort. This cohort had only TCR beta chains sequenced, and the lack of alpha or paired-chain data limited which features could be detected. According to a later analysis, most CMV-associated TCR beta chains appeared to be HLA-restricted, and the HLA associations seemed to be driven largely by CMV exposure. The authors suggested that the approach could potentially be extended to other disease states and immunological phenotypes. A later analysis reported that several top co-occurrence clusters appeared linked to parvovirus B19, influenza, CMV and Epstein-Barr virus. In a later analysis, HLA-associated TCR beta chains showed more clonal expansion and lower generation probabilities than non-associated chains that were equally common. Correlated functional status among segregating V segments might be attributable to linkage disequilibrium, but an unknown experimental factor could not be ruled out. A cluster of highly shared sequence variants was judged likely to represent a technical artifact of the sequencing pipeline. In a later analysis, TCR association rates were found to vary across HLA loci, with the most associated TCRs seen for DRB1 alleles and the fewest for HLA-C alleles. When HLA alleles, especially DR and DQ, strongly co-occurred, attributing TCR associations to individual alleles was difficult. The 87-base-pair reads could not distinguish some IMGT-functional V segments, including TRBV6-2 and TRBV6-3, so those segments were excluded. Most TCR sequences were seen in very few donors, while some public TCRs were found in many individuals. A later analysis associated 17,000 or so TCR beta sequences with specific HLA alleles at a false discovery rate of 0.05. Immune exposure information for the cohort was limited to CMV serostatus. In a later genetic analysis, a missense DCLRE1C variant was associated with V-gene and J-gene trimming of TCR beta chains, and the association was replicated in an independent cohort. Broadly in line with IMGT annotations, most TCR beta V segments showed up in productive rearrangements about 87% or about 30% of the time in an earlier analysis of around 550 of the donors. Compared with the roughly 670-donor mean, donors in an Asian-associated ancestry cluster had fewer N-insertions in productive TCRs, according to a later genetic analysis. A total of around 150 TCR beta chains were listed by the study as associated with cytomegalovirus. The earlier analysis of almost 600 of the donors excluded some 15 rarely observed V segments, including chromosome 9 orphons, because counts were too low. HLA typing was unavailable for some donors at each locus, so association tests used only the typed subset.

Comment on this clone: What this receptor recognizes is not known. Base quality data are lacking; no much larger clone is found one base away.

Library preparation employed the immunoSEQ multiplex PCR assay. For the multiplex PCR, a mixture combining 60 forward primers for TCR Vbeta segments and 13 reverse primers for TCR Jbeta segments was used. A multiplex PCR assay on genomic DNA amplified the CDR3 region of rearranged TCR beta genes. The Illumina HiSeq System was used to sequence the amplified TCR beta libraries as 87-base-pair reads. The published analysis was carried out like this. In a later analysis, tens of millions of unique TCR beta chains were counted across the 650 to 700 repertoires, and approximately 11 million of these chains were shared by at least two donors. To remove PCR and sequencing errors, raw reads were error-corrected and collapsed into unique sequences using a nearest-neighbor algorithm that merged closely related sequences. CDR3 sequences were aligned to IMGT reference sequences to assign V, D and J gene segments. Each retained sequence needed at least a six-nucleotide match to both a V gene segment and a J gene segment. Rearrangements were called productive when the CDR3 lacked stop codons and stayed in frame with V and J; all others were non-productive. Following IMGT convention, CDR3 was defined as the stretch from the second conserved V-encoded cysteine to the conserved J-encoded phenylalanine. In an earlier analysis of more than 550 of the donors, sequences lacking an unambiguous match to a single V gene segment were excluded. In an earlier analysis of 500 to 750 of the donors, V segments were called functional above 56.7% productive rearrangements and were called segregating when the between-donor standard deviation exceeded 5%. To diagnose cytomegalovirus status from the catalog of TCR beta chain sequences, a statistical classification framework was built. A later analysis assigned V and J genes by comparing TCR nucleotide sequences with IMGT/GENE-DB human TR gene sequences. The TCRdist pipeline was used in a later analysis to assign CDR3 sequences and most-parsimonious VDJ recombination scenarios. In a later analysis, every TCR beta chain was defined by the combination of its CDR3 amino acid sequence and its V-gene family, and reads without a unique V-gene family were dropped. As a way to deal with suspected cross-contamination and a sequencing artifact, a later analysis dropped hundreds of nucleotide sequences that were highly shared and had low generation probability. For each public chain, a later analysis derived a clonal expansion index from normalized ranks of inferred template counts within each repertoire. In a later analysis, generation probabilities were computed with a VDJ recombination model fitted to out-of-frame rearrangements, and the resulting probabilities were checked against IGoR. In a later analysis, TCR-TCR, TCR-HLA and TCR-CMV co-occurrence was scored with hypergeometric tests, and a repertoire-size bias correction was applied to TCR pairs. False discovery rates were estimated in a later analysis by permuting HLA or CMV assignments 20 times. In a later analysis, co-occurring TCRs were grouped using DBSCAN, with TCRdist sequence similarity added in when clustering inside HLA-allele-positive subsets. For co-occurrence clustering, repertoires with fewer than 30,000 or more than 120,000 public chains were excluded, along with four to six repertoires with anomalous nucleotide sharing. TCRdb stores this immuneACCESS table with in-frame sequences only. Part of the clones is absent; in the studies checked, under half of the shortfall reflects unresolved V genes, and no reason is known for the rest. D and trimming come from the DNA, and the V and J calls and clone size come from that table. The sample profile shows 150,000 to 200,000 clones; about three quarters of them were found once. Together, the top ten hold roughly 13% of the sample.

There are 13 amino acids in the CDR3, from cysteine to phenylalanine inclusive. CDR3 DNA only is kept here, 39 bases in frame from base 1. The junction shows trimming of 4 bases on V and 5 bases on J, plus 15 bases between the germline ends. CDR1 and CDR2, looked up from the germline V gene, are SQVTM and ANQGSEA. The cohort consisted of 650 to 850 healthy bone marrow donors. At the time of sampling, every cohort member was nominally healthy, though immune exposures that went unrecorded were likely present. The donor tested CMV seropositive and was one of the 289 seropositive cohort members. Every donor gave a peripheral blood sample, and the peripheral blood mononuclear cells from that sample were used for TCR beta sequencing. The Qiagen DNeasy Blood Extraction Kit was used to extract genomic DNA from the blood cell samples.

Recombination linked TRBV29-1 to TRBJ2-7; a tentative D match to TRBD1 spans 6 bases. This clonotype was sampled from a man between 45 and 60 years old in good health and CMV-seropositive. Sequences were obtained from PBMCs. The sequenced DNA: TGCAGCGTTGTGAAGGGGGTCAGGGACGAGCAGTACTTC. Translated, this is CSVVKGVRDEQYF.